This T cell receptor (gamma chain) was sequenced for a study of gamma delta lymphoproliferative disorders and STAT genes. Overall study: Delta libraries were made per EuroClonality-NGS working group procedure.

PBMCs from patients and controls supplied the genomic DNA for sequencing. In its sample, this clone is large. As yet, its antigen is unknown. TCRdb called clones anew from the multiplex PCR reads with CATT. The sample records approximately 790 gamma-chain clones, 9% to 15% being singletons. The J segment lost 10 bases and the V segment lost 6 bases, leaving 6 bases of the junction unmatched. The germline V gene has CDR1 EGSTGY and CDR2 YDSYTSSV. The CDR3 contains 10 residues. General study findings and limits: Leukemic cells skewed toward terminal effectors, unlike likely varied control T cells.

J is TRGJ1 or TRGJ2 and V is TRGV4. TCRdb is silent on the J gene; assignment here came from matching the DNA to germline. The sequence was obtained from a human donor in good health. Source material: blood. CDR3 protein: CATWSLKKLF. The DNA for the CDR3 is TGTGCCACCTGGAGCCTGAAGAAACTCTTT.